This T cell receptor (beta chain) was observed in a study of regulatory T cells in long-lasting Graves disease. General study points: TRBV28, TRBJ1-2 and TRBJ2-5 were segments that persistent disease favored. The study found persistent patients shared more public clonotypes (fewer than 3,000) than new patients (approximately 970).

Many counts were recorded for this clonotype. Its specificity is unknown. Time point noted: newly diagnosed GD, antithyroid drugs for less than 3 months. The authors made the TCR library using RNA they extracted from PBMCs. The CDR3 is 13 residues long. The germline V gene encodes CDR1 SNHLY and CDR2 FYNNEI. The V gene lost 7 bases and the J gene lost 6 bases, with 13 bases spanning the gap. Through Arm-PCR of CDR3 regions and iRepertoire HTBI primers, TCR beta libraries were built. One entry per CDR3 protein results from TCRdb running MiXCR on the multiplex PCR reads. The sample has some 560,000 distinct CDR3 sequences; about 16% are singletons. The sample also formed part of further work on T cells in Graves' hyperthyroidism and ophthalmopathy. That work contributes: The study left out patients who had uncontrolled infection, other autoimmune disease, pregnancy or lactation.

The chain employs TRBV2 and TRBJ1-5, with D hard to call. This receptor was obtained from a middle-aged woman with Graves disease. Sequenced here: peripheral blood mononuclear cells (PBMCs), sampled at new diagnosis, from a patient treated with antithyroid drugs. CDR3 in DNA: TGTGCCAGCAAGTCCACGCCCCCTCAGCCCCAGCATTTT. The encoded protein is CASKSTPPQPQHF.